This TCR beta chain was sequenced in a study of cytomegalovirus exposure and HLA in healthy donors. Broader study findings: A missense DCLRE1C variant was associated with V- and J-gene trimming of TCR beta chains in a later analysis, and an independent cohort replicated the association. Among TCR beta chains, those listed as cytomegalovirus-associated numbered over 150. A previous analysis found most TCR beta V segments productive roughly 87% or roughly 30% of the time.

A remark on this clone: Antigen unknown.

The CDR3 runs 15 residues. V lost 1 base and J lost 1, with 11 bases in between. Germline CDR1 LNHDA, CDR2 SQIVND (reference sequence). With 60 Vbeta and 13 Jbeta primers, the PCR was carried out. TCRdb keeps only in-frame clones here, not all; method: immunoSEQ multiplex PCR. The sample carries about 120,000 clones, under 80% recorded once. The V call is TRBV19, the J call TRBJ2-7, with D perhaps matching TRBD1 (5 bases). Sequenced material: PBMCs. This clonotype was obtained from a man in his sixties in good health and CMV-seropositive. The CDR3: CASSIVRGESYEQYF. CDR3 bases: TGTGCCAGTAGTATAGTAAGGGGCGAATCCTACGAGCAGTACTTC.